The clone carrying this T cell receptor beta chain came up many times. The antigen is undetermined. The record originates from a study of T cells in Graves' hyperthyroidism and ophthalmopathy. The CDR3 spans 16 residues. Germline values: CDR1 MNHEY, CDR2 SMNVEV (reference sequence). V trimming: 5 bases; J trimming: 3 bases; junction bases outside the gene matches: 4. In patients aged 18 to 65, hyperthyroidism was newly diagnosed, with duration under 2 months. Study-wide results and caveats: Most expanded thyroid clonotypes above 0.001 recurred in blood.

The TCR beta CDR3 regions underwent amplification using RNA transcripts as the source. The HTBI primer set was used in a first-round RT-PCR of the TCR CDR3. MiXCR, run by TCRdb on the multiplex PCR reads, gives a single entry per CDR3 protein. Of about 570,000 distinct CDR3 sequences in the sample, 12% to 15% were seen once. What was sequenced was blood. This rearrangement joins TRBV27 to TRBJ2-6; TRBD1 aligns across 10 bases. This TCR was recovered from a middle-aged woman with Graves' hyperthyroidism. The CDR3 region is CASSPGQGSGANVLTF. For the CDR3, the DNA is TGTGCCAGCAGTCCGGGACAGGGGAGTGGGGCCAACGTCCTGACTTTC.